Listed below are T cell receptor beta chains from one sample, sequenced in a study of shared clonotypes between healthy human individuals. The table came from immunoSEQ multiplex PCR; TCRdb's copy has only in-frame clones and leaves some out. Among under 1,100,000 clones listed, approximately 78% were seen once. The sample was memory CD4+ T cells from PBMCs. These receptor sequences come from a man between 18 and 35 years old in good health. Some clones in this sample may be carry-over from other donors' samples. CDR3s include the opening cysteine and the closing phenylalanine or tryptophan. A D gene is named only where the DNA matches it firmly. The size of a clone is reported for some rows only, either as once, few or many, or as a class for expanded clones.

CDR3 protein | CDR3 DNA | J gene | D gene | V gene | clone size
CASSLTVGGGHGYTF | TGTGCCAGCAGCTTAACGGTCGGGGGCGGCCATGGCTACACCTTC | TRBJ1-2 | - | TRBV7-3 | -
CASSPPGPVGYNEQFF | TGTGCCAGCAGCCCTCCTGGGCCGGTCGGGTACAATGAGCAGTTCTTC | TRBJ2-1 | - | TRBV7-3 | -
CASSLVADGDEQFF | TGTGCCAGCAGCTTAGTGGCAGATGGCGATGAGCAGTTCTTC | TRBJ2-1 | - | TRBV11-3 | few
CASTSAGGPYEQYF | TGTGCCAGCACCTCAGCGGGAGGCCCCTACGAGCAGTACTTC | TRBJ2-7 | TRBD2 | TRBV28 | -
CASSRLRDSGKQYF | TGTGCCAGCAGCCGCCTCCGGGACTCCGGGAAGCAGTACTTC | TRBJ2-7 | - | TRBV14 | -
CASSMLDRGFYNEQFF | TGTGCCAGCAGTATGCTAGACAGGGGGTTTTACAATGAGCAGTTCTTC | TRBJ2-1 | TRBD1 | TRBV27 | -
CASSPLAGAIEQYF | TGCGCCAGCAGCCCGCTAGCGGGAGCAATCGAGCAGTACTTC | TRBJ2-7 | TRBD2 | TRBV5-1 | -
CATRLAGGPSKNIQYF | TGTGCCACCCGACTAGCGGGAGGTCCCTCCAAAAACATTCAGTACTTC | TRBJ2-4 | TRBD2 | TRBV19 | -
CASSPLAGTATGELFF | TGCGCCAGCAGCCCCCTTGCCGGGACGGCCACCGGGGAGCTGTTTTTT | TRBJ2-2 | - | TRBV4-3 | many
CASSRSPRDEQYF | TGTGCCAGCAGCCGGTCGCCTAGGGACGAGCAGTACTTC | TRBJ2-7 | - | TRBV14 | -
CARQGSSYEQYF | TGTGCCAGACAGGGTAGCTCCTACGAGCAGTACTTC | TRBJ2-7 | - | TRBV2 | -
CASSAEGSGANVLTF | TGTGCCAGCAGCGCCGAGGGGTCTGGGGCCAACGTCCTGACTTTC | TRBJ2-6 | - | TRBV5-6 | once
CASSLVGGNQPQHF | TGCGCCAGCAGCTTGGTAGGGGGAAATCAGCCCCAGCATTTT | TRBJ1-5 | - | TRBV5-1 | -
CASSLGLRGGRNQPQHF | TGTGCCAGCAGCTTAGGGCTTCGGGGGGGGCGCAATCAGCCCCAGCATTTT | TRBJ1-5 | - | TRBV7-9 | few
CASSYSKGNYGYTF | TGTGCCAGCAGTTACTCGAAGGGGAACTATGGCTACACCTTC | TRBJ1-2 | - | TRBV6-6 | -
CASRSLRDGNTIYF | TGTGCCAGCAGATCCCTCAGGGATGGAAACACCATATATTTT | TRBJ1-3 | - | TRBV25-1 | -
CASSFSNGNQPQHF | TGTGCCAGCAGCTTCTCCAATGGCAATCAGCCCCAGCATTTT | TRBJ1-5 | - | TRBV7-2 | -
CASSPRTSGQETQYF | TGTGCCAGCTCACCACGGACTAGCGGACAAGAGACCCAGTACTTC | TRBJ2-5 | TRBD2 | TRBV18 | -
CASSSPGTGGVYGYTF | TGTGCCAGCAGTAGCCCCGGGACAGGGGGCGTGTATGGCTACACCTTC | TRBJ1-2 | TRBD1 | TRBV28 | -
CASSGTGLPDEQYF | TGTGCCAGCAGTGGGACAGGGTTACCCGACGAGCAGTACTTC | TRBJ2-7 | TRBD1 | TRBV6-1 | -
CASSSKLAGAGETQYF | TGTGCCAGCAGCTCGAAACTAGCGGGAGCAGGGGAGACCCAGTACTTC | TRBJ2-5 | TRBD2 | TRBV5-4 | once
CASTQPRGGYTF | TGTGCCAGCACCCAACCCCGTGGGGGCTACACCTTC | TRBJ1-2 | - | TRBV28 | -
CASWQNYGYTF | TGTGCCAGTTGGCAGAACTATGGCTACACCTTC | TRBJ1-2 | - | TRBV19 | -
CASSLAGREGYEQYF | TGCGCCAGCAGCTTGGCCGGGCGGGAGGGTTACGAGCAGTACTTC | TRBJ2-7 | TRBD2 | TRBV5-1 | -
CASSGGWGTEAFF | TGTGCCAGCAGCGGAGGGTGGGGCACTGAAGCTTTCTTT | TRBJ1-1 | - | TRBV7-9 | -
CASSQLIGSNTGELFF | TGCGCCAGCAGCCAATTAATAGGCTCGAACACCGGGGAGCTGTTTTTT | TRBJ2-2 | - | TRBV4-3 | -
CASSLVVISYNEQFF | TGCGCCAGCAGCTTGGTCGTGATCTCCTACAATGAGCAGTTCTTC | TRBJ2-1 | - | TRBV5-1 | -
CASSLAIGRSEQYF | TGTGCCAGCAGCTTAGCCATTGGCAGAAGCGAGCAGTACTTC | TRBJ2-7 | - | TRBV11-1 | -
CASSLLGTSGTQETQYF | TGCGCCAGCAGCCTTCTTGGGACTAGCGGGACCCAAGAGACCCAGTACTTC | TRBJ2-5 | TRBD2 | TRBV5-1 | -
CASSELGALTDTQYF | TGTGCCAGCAGTGAGTTGGGGGCCCTCACAGATACGCAGTATTTT | TRBJ2-3 | - | TRBV6-1 | -
CASSYREADGYTF | TGTGCCAGCAGCTACAGGGAAGCAGATGGCTACACCTTC | TRBJ1-2 | - | TRBV21-1 | -
CASSPMLPSGSHEQFF | TGTGCCAGCTCACCAATGCTCCCTAGCGGGAGCCATGAGCAGTTCTTC | TRBJ2-1 | TRBD2 | TRBV18 | -
CASSISDTKETQYF | TGTGCCAGTAGTATATCAGATACCAAAGAGACCCAGTACTTC | TRBJ2-5 | - | TRBV19 | -
CASSPGGTGAQHF | TGTGCCAGCAGCCCGGGGGGGACTGGGGCCCAGCATTTT | TRBJ1-5 | - | TRBV27 | -
CASSPDRRSNYGYTF | TGTGCCAGCAGCCCGGACCGCCGATCTAACTATGGCTACACCTTC | TRBJ1-2 | - | TRBV4-2 | -
CASSLVAGSDQPQHF | TGTGCCAGCAGCTTGGTTGCGGGGTCGGATCAGCCCCAGCATTTT | TRBJ1-5 | - | TRBV5-5 | -
CASSSTDNYGYTF | TGTGCCAGCAGTTCCACAGATAACTATGGCTACACCTTC | TRBJ1-2 | - | TRBV28 | -
CASSVLQGAGEKLFF | TGTGCCAGTAGTGTATTACAGGGGGCAGGCGAAAAACTGTTTTTT | TRBJ1-4 | TRBD1 | TRBV19 | few
CASSPDGFQETQYF | TGCGCCAGCAGCCCGGACGGATTCCAAGAGACCCAGTACTTC | TRBJ2-5 | - | TRBV5-1 | -
CASSPWTSGAGTGELFF | TGTGCCAGCAGCCCCTGGACTAGCGGGGCGGGCACCGGGGAGCTGTTTTTT | TRBJ2-2 | TRBD2 | TRBV7-3 | -
CASSPAGTGTYEQYF | TGCGCCAGCAGCCCCGCCGGGACAGGGACCTACGAGCAGTACTTC | TRBJ2-7 | TRBD1 | TRBV4-3 | -
CASSLGGGGYEQYF | TGTGCCAGCAGCTTGGGAGGGGGCGGCTACGAGCAGTACTTC | TRBJ2-7 | TRBD1 | TRBV5-6 | -